This T cell receptor (beta chain) was observed in a study of identifying expanded T cells in peripheral blood. Points on this clone: The target antigen is unknown.

Trimming took off 4 bases at V and 11 bases at J, with 24 bases between the two ends. Germline CDR1 and CDR2: SGDLS and YYNGEE. The CDR3 is made up of 15 amino acids. Measured with immunoSEQ multiplex PCR; TCRdb has only the in-frame clones, and not every one. This sample has around 100,000 clones, with 80% to 90% found just once. General study points: Technical replicates showed approximately 1.2 changed clones; two weeks roughly 16; four weeks 19. Clone count variance between roughly 2-week samples rose with total template count.

Healthy donors had no documented immune events, such as infections, while sampled. The chain is built from TRBV9 and TRBJ2-5; D tentatively reads TRBD1 or TRBD2 (5 bases each). Sample: blood. This clonotype was sampled from a person aged 18 to 70 in good health. CDR3 amino acids: CASSLEGRGLGEQYF. The CDR3 DNA reads as TGTGCCAGCAGCCTCGAGGGGAGAGGCCTTGGGGAGCAGTACTTC.